This T cell receptor beta chain was captured by sequencing in a study of CD8 T cells in Susac syndrome (dated by TCRdb to about 2019). Regarding the research as a whole: Whether CD8+ T cell activation and differentiation in Susac syndrome was antigen driven was tested using repertoire sequencing. The investigation overall reported the following: The TCR sequencing and HLA analysis was acknowledged to have included a relatively small number of individuals.

Details on this clonotype: Its antigen remains undetermined. Per-base qualities were not stored, and no clone one base away is much larger.

High-throughput TCR beta sequencing profiled peripheral blood CD8+ and CD4+ T cells from healthy donors, Susac syndrome patients and multiple sclerosis patients. The multiple sclerosis controls were treatment-naive patients who had stable or active relapsing-remitting disease and met the revised McDonald criteria. Bulk CD8+ and CD4+ T cells were purified magnetically by negative isolation, whereas CD8+ TEMRA cells were enriched by FACS. Blood was collected in EDTA tubes and processed within 24 hours, with PBMCs isolated through density gradient centrifugation. PBMCs destined for TCR sequencing were cryopreserved in liquid nitrogen and later thawed in a 37 °C water bath. A purity of at least 90% was achieved for sorted or isolated CD4+, CD8+ and CD8+ TEMRA cells. RNA was extracted using the RNeasy kit, and roughly 0.5 to 1 microgram was reverse transcribed with random hexamers. The immunoSEQ multiplex PCR assay, which covers 54 Vbeta and 13 Jbeta segments, was used to amplify TCR beta CDR3 regions. PCR amplification bias was corrected using a synthetic template baseline for primer optimization and computational correction. As for how the authors treated the data: Only productive sequences were kept, with reads annotated to V, D and J genes according to IMGT and analyzed in immunoSEQ Analyzer. Clonality was calculated as one minus the Shannon entropy normalized by log2 of the number of productive unique sequences. For each patient and control, public and private clones were evaluated within the 100 most prevalent clones. Susac-specific clones were defined as absent from healthy and MS cohorts, 1052 published viral clones and other ImmuneACCESS disease sequences. TCRdb cleaned the public reads at Q25 with fastp, built clones with MiXCR and kept in-frame beta chains. Merged by CDR3 protein, the rows form single entries marked with the most common genes and DNA. The V and J calls were not made by the authors but by TCRdb's processing. The table for this sample lists more than 250,000 distinct CDR3 sequences; under 95% of them were counted only once. The ten largest make up 0.065% of the sample.

CDR3 length: 17 amino acids, cysteine to phenylalanine. Of the read, only the CDR3 DNA is kept; its 51 bases are in frame from base 1. From a lookup of the germline V gene (reference sequence), CDR1 and CDR2 are GTSNPN and SVGIG. The V end loses 2 bases and the J end loses 0 bases, and a stretch of 19 bases separates them. This sequence was found in a human donor with multiple sclerosis. This sequence uses TRBV30 and TRBJ1-2, and perhaps TRBD1 as D gene, on 6 matching bases. The sample comprised CD4+ T cells from PBMCs. The encoded CDR3 is CAWSTDSFHATNYGYTF. The DNA sequence is TGTGCCTGGAGTACGGACAGCTTTCATGCTACTAACTATGGCTACACCTTC.